A single sample gave rise to the 21 T cell receptor beta chains below, sequenced in a study of shared clonotypes between healthy human individuals. Some clones are missing from TCRdb's copy, which holds only in-frame ones; the method was immunoSEQ multiplex PCR. The data hold approximately 320,000 clones, with about nine tenths observed a single time. Source material: memory CD8+ T cells sorted from blood. Subset reported: CD45RO+ cells pooled with CCR7-negative TemRA cells. The receptors originated from a man aged 18 to 30 in good health.

The chain joins TRBV7-9 to TRBJ2-7; TRBD2 is a possible D gene (6 bases). The CDR3 runs 13 residues. V was trimmed by 3 bases and J by 4 bases, leaving 10 bases between them. Germline CDR1 reads SEHNR; CDR2 reads FQNEAQ (reference sequence). CDR3 sequence: CASSFSGAYEQYF. In DNA, the CDR3 is TGTGCCAGCAGCTTTAGCGGAGCTTACGAGCAGTACTTC. The full variable domain, rest sourced from reference TRBV7-9 and TRBJ2-7, is DTGVSQNPRHKITKRGQNVTFRCDPISEHNRLYWYRQTLGQGPEFLTYFQNEAQLEKSRLLSDRFSAERPKGSFSTLEIQRTEQGDSAMYLCASSFSGAYEQYFGPGTRLTVT.

Points on this clone: Mismatch with germline at one junction end may stem from a read error. This chain connects TRBV7-7 to TRBJ2-1, with 8 bases aligning to TRBD1. Germline CDR1 SSHAT, CDR2 FNYEAQ (reference sequence). CDR3 size: 18 residues. CDR3 nucleotides: TGTGCTAGCACCAACCTAATCAGGGGGCAAGGGTGCGGCAATGAGCAGTTCTTC. Its protein product is CASTNLIRGQGCGNEQFF.

The chain employs TRBV7-9 and TRBJ1-1; D uncertain. The CDR3 has 13 amino acids. The germline V gene encodes CDR1 SEHNR and CDR2 FQNEAQ (reference sequence). With 0 bases removed from V and 6 bases from J, the gap between germline ends came to 8 bases. The CDR3 here is CASSLAAEPEAFF. The CDR3 DNA sequence: TGTGCCAGCAGCTTAGCAGCCGAGCCTGAAGCTTTCTTT. Filled out from reference TRBV7-9 and TRBJ1-1, the complete variable domain reads DTGVSQNPRHKITKRGQNVTFRCDPISEHNRLYWYRQTLGQGPEFLTYFQNEAQLEKSRLLSDRFSAERPKGSFSTLEIQRTEQGDSAMYLCASSLAAEPEAFFGQGTRLTVV.

J is TRBJ1-2 and V is TRBV5-6; D possibly corresponds to TRBD1 (6 bases). V lost 4 bases to trimming and J lost 3 bases, with 22 bases between them. This CDR3 region has 17 residues. CDR1 is SGHDT and CDR2 is YYEEEE in the germline V gene. This CDR3 reads CASSQDSFTTAHYGYTF. CDR3 sequence (DNA): TGTGCCAGCAGCCAGGACAGCTTTACAACCGCGCACTATGGCTACACCTTC.

The V call is TRBV7-9, the J call TRBJ1-2; 10 nucleotides align to TRBD1. The CDR3 has 15 residues. Germline assignment: CDR1 SEHNR and CDR2 FQNEAQ (reference sequence). The V gene end was trimmed by 6 bases and the J gene end by 4 bases; junction bases not matched to a gene: 8. CDR3 sequence reads: CASRKGTGAIYGYTF. CDR3 DNA sequence: TGTGCCAGCAGAAAAGGGACAGGGGCGATCTATGGCTACACCTTC. The full variable domain, its missing parts supplied by reference TRBV7-9 and TRBJ1-2, is DTGVSQNPRHKITKRGQNVTFRCDPISEHNRLYWYRQTLGQGPEFLTYFQNEAQLEKSRLLSDRFSAERPKGSFSTLEIQRTEQGDSAMYLCASRKGTGAIYGYTFGSGTRLTVV.

V usage is TRBV9 and J usage is TRBJ1-2, with a possible D match to TRBD1 (6 bases). The CDR3 length is 15 residues. The V end lost 4 bases, the J end lost 5 bases, and 18 bases lay between the germline ends. Germline values: CDR1 SGDLS, CDR2 YYNGEE. CDR3 residues: CASSQTTGDVYGYTF. The CDR3 DNA reads as TGTGCCAGCAGCCAAACGACAGGCGACGTTTATGGCTACACCTTC.

The J gene is TRBJ1-4, the V gene TRBV2, with D unclear. V lost 4 bases to trimming and J lost 0 bases, with 15 bases between them. Germline CDR1 is SNHLY and CDR2 is FYNNEI. This CDR3 spans 17 amino acids. Written as DNA, the CDR3 is TGTGCCAGCAGTGGAGAATACAGAGAAGCAACTAATGAAAAACTGTTTTTT. Translation gives CASSGEYREATNEKLFF.

To note about this clone: Other nucleotide sequences in the sample specify the same CDR3. This chain uses TRBV28 with TRBJ2-7; D remains ambiguous. The CDR3 is 12 residues long. Trimming shortened V by 1 base and J by 1 base, and 2 bases separated the two germline ends. Germline V gene data show CDR1 as MDHEN and CDR2 as SYDVKM. CDR3 bases: TGTGCCAGCAGTTTATATTCCTACGAGCAGTACTTC. It is translated as CASSLYSYEQYF.

The DNA for the CDR3 is TGTGCCAGCACCCTTGACAGCTACGAGCAGTACTTC. Translating it yields CASTLDSYEQYF. The chain links TRBV5-4 to TRBJ2-7; D is possibly TRBD1 (5 bases). Trimming cost V 6 bases and J 3 bases, with 10 bases left between them. CDR3 size: 12 residues. Germline values: CDR1 SGHNT, CDR2 YYREEE (reference sequence).

The chain uses TRBV27 and TRBJ2-1, with TRBD2 matching 9 bases. Germline lookup yields CDR1 MNHEY and CDR2 SMNVEV (reference sequence). V gave up 2 bases and J gave up 6 bases; unmatched junction bases: 11. This CDR3 has 17 residues. The CDR3 region has the DNA TGTGCCAGCAGTTTAAGCCTAGCGGGGACTAGGGGCAATGAGCAGTTCTTC. This sequence encodes CASSLSLAGTRGNEQFF.

The chain combines TRBV27 with TRBJ2-7, with TRBD1 matching over 9 bases. With 5 bases clipped from V and 3 bases from J, the junction kept 11 bases outside the gene matches. The germline V gene has CDR1 MNHEY and CDR2 SMNVEV (reference sequence). The CDR3 length is 16 residues. The CDR3 loop reads CASSPGPGQGFYEQYF. The CDR3, as DNA: TGTGCCAGCAGTCCCGGACCGGGACAGGGTTTCTACGAGCAGTACTTC.

This chain links TRBV28 with TRBJ1-3; possibly TRBD1 for D (6 bases). Trimming stripped 5 bases from V and 0 bases from J, with 11 bases between. The CDR3 is 15 residues long. Per the germline V gene, CDR1 is MDHEN and CDR2 is SYDVKM. CDR3 residues: CASSPDSLSGNTIYF. CDR3 nucleotides: TGTGCCAGCAGTCCGGACAGCCTCTCTGGAAACACCATATATTTT.

The chain has TRBV30 and TRBJ1-1; maybe TRBD1 (6 bases). The CDR3 consists of 12 residues. Germline CDR1 is GTSNPN and CDR2 is SVGIG (reference sequence). Trimming shortened V by 7 bases and J by 4 bases, and 13 bases separated the two germline ends. As DNA, the CDR3 is TGTGCCTCAGATCAGGGGTCCACTGAAGCTTTCTTT. It specifies CASDQGSTEAFF.

The chain couples TRBV7-9 to TRBJ1-2; 8 bases agree with TRBD1. Looked up from germline, CDR1 is SEHNR and CDR2 is FQNEAQ (reference sequence). The CDR3 totals 15 residues. J was trimmed by 3 bases and V by 2 bases; bases with no gene match: 5. The CDR3 loop reads CASSLIAGGDYGYTF. CDR3 DNA sequence: TGTGCCAGCAGCTTAATCGCAGGGGGCGACTATGGCTACACCTTC.

This chain joins TRBV4-1 and TRBJ1-1; D not resolved. The germline V and J ends were trimmed by 5 bases and 0 bases, with 13 bases remaining between them. CDR1 and CDR2 (germline): MGHRA, YSYEKL. The CDR3 totals 15 residues. The CDR3 sequence is CASSSVRGLNTEAFF. The CDR3, as DNA: TGCGCCAGCAGCTCGGTACGTGGACTGAACACTGAAGCTTTCTTT.

This chain joins TRBV5-3 and TRBJ1-3; 9 nucleotides agree with TRBD1. TRBV5-3 is assigned to the ORF class and has an uncertain function. V gave up 4 bases and J gave up 0 bases; unmatched junction bases: 5. This CDR3 spans 16 amino acids. CDR3 coding DNA: TGTGCCAGAAGCCCCCGGGACAGGGACTCTGGAAACACCATATATTTT. Protein product: CARSPRDRDSGNTIYF.

J is TRBJ2-1 and V is TRBV27; 15 bases are shared with TRBD2. The CDR3 loop spans 15 amino acids. CDR1 MNHEY and CDR2 SMNVEV come from the germline V gene (reference sequence). V shed 2 bases and J 8 bases; nucleotides not matched to a gene: 1. In DNA form, the CDR3 reads TGTGCCAGCAGTTTAGGGACTAGCGGGAGGCATGAGCAGTTCTTC. This codes for CASSLGTSGRHEQFF.

V gene TRBV29-1 combines with J gene TRBJ2-5; D unresolved. CDR1 is SQVTM, CDR2 ANQGSEA, per germline. V gave up 4 bases and J gave up 3 bases, with 6 bases separating them. There are 11 residues in the CDR3. The CDR3 sequence is CSVVREETQYF. CDR3 DNA: TGCAGCGTTGTCAGAGAAGAGACCCAGTACTTC.

The rearrangement joins TRBV29-1 to TRBJ2-2; 7 nucleotides agree with TRBD2. The CDR3 length is 14 residues. In germline, CDR1 is SQVTM, CDR2 ANQGSEA. V dropped 5 bases and J dropped 4; count of bases not matched to a gene: 7. The CDR3 sequence is CSVSGTTVTGELFF. Here the CDR3 DNA reads TGCAGCGTTTCCGGGACTACGGTCACCGGGGAGCTGTTTTTT.

The J gene is TRBJ1-3, the V gene TRBV4-3; D unresolved. Germline CDR1 and CDR2: LGHNA and YSLEER. The V gene lost 5 bases and the J gene lost 9 bases, with 23 bases spanning the gap. This CDR3 has 16 residues. CDR3 bases: TGCGCCAGCAGCTCCCTGAGTCGGAGGGCTGGAGGCACCATATATTTT. It codes for CASSSLSRRAGGTIYF.

The V gene is TRBV7-9, the J gene TRBJ1-1; tentative D call: TRBD1 (6 bases). The V end lost 5 bases, the J end lost 0 bases, and 13 bases lay between the germline ends. Germline V gene lookup returns CDR1 SEHNR and CDR2 FQNEAQ (reference sequence). The CDR3 spans 15 residues. CDR3: CASSPLAGVNTEAFF. CDR3 coding DNA: TGTGCCAGCAGCCCCCTCGCAGGGGTGAACACTGAAGCTTTCTTT.